The rows below give T cell receptor beta chains drawn from one sample of a study of blood T cell repertoires in COVID-19. Produced via immunoSEQ multiplex PCR; TCRdb's table is partial and in-frame only. In the table there are fewer than 250,000 clones, around 84% of which are singletons. Source material: peripheral blood. The receptors derive from a woman older than 75 with COVID-19, enrolled during active disease. Both conserved end residues are part of each CDR3. D genes are given only for firm matches. Only part of the rows carry a size: once, few, many, or a class if the clone is expanded.

TRBJ2-5 | TRBD1 | NA | TRBV7-2 | TGTGCCAGCAGCTTAGGGCAGGGGGCGCCGAGAGAGACCCAGTACTTC | CASSLGQGAPRETQYF
TRBJ2-3 | TRBD2 | NA | TRBV6-1 | TGTGCCAGCAGTGAAGGCCTAGCGGCCAGCACAGATACGCAGTATTTT | CASSEGLAASTDTQYF
TRBJ1-1 | NA | NA | TRBV5-1 | TGCGCCAGCAGCTTGGGACCCACTACAGGGAGCGAAGCTTTCTTT | CASSLGPTTGSEAFF
TRBJ1-2 | NA | NA | TRBV9 | TGTGCCAGCAGCGACCCAGTTACCTATGGCTACACCTTC | CASSDPVTYGYTF
TRBJ1-1 | TRBD1 | NA | TRBV11-2 | TGTGCCAGCAGCACGGGACAGCCGAACACTGAAGCTTTCTTT | CASSTGQPNTEAFF
TRBJ2-7 | NA | NA | TRBV9 | TGTGCCAGCAGCGTAGGGGGAAGGGGGAGCGAGCAGTACTTC | CASSVGGRGSEQYF
TRBJ1-6 | NA | few | TRBV5-5 | TGTGCCAGCAGCACTGGCCCGGGACAAAGTTTTTCACCCCTCCACTTT | CASSTGPGQSFSPLHF
TRBJ1-5 | TRBD1 | NA | TRBV18 | TGTGCCAGCTCCCGACTCAGGACAGGACCTAATAGCAATCAGCCCCAGCATTTT | CASSRLRTGPNSNQPQHF
TRBJ2-7 | TRBD1 | NA | TRBV19 | TGTGCCAGTAGTATAGAGCCAGGGGGCTCCTACGAGCAGTACTTC | CASSIEPGGSYEQYF
TRBJ2-2 | NA | NA | TRBV5-1 | TGCGCCAGCAGCTTGGACAGTCCAAATCGGGAGCTGTTTTTT | CASSLDSPNRELFF
TRBJ1-2 | TRBD1 | NA | TRBV9 | TGTGCCAGCAGCGGACAGACAGGGGGGGAGTTAAACTATGGCTACACCTTC | CASSGQTGGELNYGYTF
TRBJ1-1 | NA | NA | TRBV7-9 | TGTGCCAGCAGGCCCCAGGGGAACACTGAAGCTTTCTTT | CASRPQGNTEAFF
TRBJ2-1 | NA | NA | TRBV12-5 | TGTGCTAGTGGGGGTCGAAGCGGTCGGCAGTTCTTC | CASGGRSGRQFF
TRBJ2-4 | TRBD1 | NA | TRBV7-3 | TGTGCCAGCAGCTTCCTCGGGACAGGGGTCGTCCTAAACATTCAGTACTTC | CASSFLGTGVVLNIQYF
TRBJ1-5 | NA | NA | TRBV19 | TGTGCCAGTAGTTCTACAGGCAATCAGCCCCAGCATTTT | CASSSTGNQPQHF
TRBJ1-3 | TRBD1 | NA | TRBV6-5 | TGTGCCAGCAGTCTGACAGGGATCTCTGGAAACACCATATATTTT | CASSLTGISGNTIYF
TRBJ1-1 | NA | NA | TRBV28 | TGTGCCAGCCCACGGGATCGGATGCATGGAAACATGAACACTGAAGCTTTCTTT | CASPRDRMHGNMNTEAFF